Following are 21 T cell receptor beta chains from one sample sequenced in a study of T cell responses to AZD1222 COVID-19 vaccine. TCRdb's table, derived via immunoSEQ multiplex PCR, lists solely in-frame clones and lacks some. The sample gives around 87,000 clones, roughly 88% of which show up once; around a fifth is in the top ten. The specimen comprised peripheral blood, sampled on day 0 of AZD1222 vaccination. These receptors originate from an adult in good health.

The V gene is TRBV27, the J gene TRBJ1-1; the match to TRBD1 covers 8 bases. J was trimmed by 3 bases and V by 5 bases; bases with no gene match: 8. The CDR3 covers 15 residues. In germline, CDR1 is MNHEY, CDR2 SMNVEV (reference sequence). CDR3 in DNA: TGTGCCAGCAGTCCCCGTGGACAGGGATACACTGAAGCTTTCTTT. This encodes CASSPRGQGYTEAFF.

The chain joins TRBV6-5 to TRBJ2-7; D is undetermined. Trimming removed 0 bases from V and 3 bases from J, with 6 bases in between. The CDR3 has 13 residues. In germline, CDR1 is MNHEY, CDR2 SVGAGI. In DNA, the CDR3 is TGTGCCAGCAGTTACTCGGCAGACTACGAGCAGTACTTC. Translation gives CASSYSADYEQYF.

The chain has TRBV5-6 and TRBJ2-2; D remains unclear. The V gene lost 1 base and the J gene lost 7 bases, with 2 bases spanning the gap. Germline assignment: CDR1 SGHDT and CDR2 YYEEEE. The CDR3 runs 11 residues. CDR3 protein: CASSLFGELFF. Written as DNA, the CDR3 is TGTGCCAGCAGCTTGTTCGGGGAGCTGTTTTTT. Full variable domain (missing parts from reference TRBV5-6 and TRBJ2-2): DAGVTQSPTHLIKTRGQQVTLRCSPKSGHDTVSWYQQALGQGPQFIFQYYEEEERQRGNFPDRFSGHQFPNYSSELNVNALLLGDSALYLCASSLFGELFFGEGSRLTVL.

The chain has TRBV6-5 and TRBJ1-1, with D possibly TRBD1 on 6 matching bases. This CDR3 region has 16 residues. CDR1 MNHEY and CDR2 SVGAGI come from the germline V gene. V was trimmed by 2 bases and J by 2 bases, leaving 15 bases between them. As DNA, the CDR3 is TGTGCCAGCAGTTACGGGGGCGTCCCTCCTAACACTGAAGCTTTCTTT. Residues: CASSYGGVPPNTEAFF.

The V and J genes are TRBV6-2 or TRBV6-3 and TRBJ1-5; D ambiguous. Germline assignment: CDR1 MNHEY and CDR2 SVGEGT. Trimming removed 6 bases from V and 3 bases from J, with 9 bases in between. There are 13 residues in the CDR3. This CDR3 is CASSRAFNQPQHF. As DNA, the CDR3 is TGTGCCAGCAGCCGCGCCTTCAATCAGCCCCAGCATTTT.

The V and J genes are TRBV7-9 and TRBJ1-1; unclear D gene. Germline V gene sequence: CDR1 SEHNR, CDR2 FQNEAQ (reference sequence). The CDR3 extends over 12 amino acids. V was pared by 5 bases and J by 5 bases, with 9 bases between. CDR3 residues: CASSIGRTEAFF. The CDR3 nucleotides read TGTGCCAGCAGCATCGGACGGACTGAAGCTTTCTTT.

This clone was seen only once. The J gene is TRBJ1-1, the V gene TRBV5-4; D is unclear. CDR1 SGHNT and CDR2 YYREEE come from the germline V gene (reference sequence). V dropped 2 bases and J dropped 2 bases, with 10 bases sitting between them. CDR3 length: 14 amino acids. CDR3 loop: CASSFVGENTEAFF. Here the CDR3 DNA reads TGTGCCAGCAGCTTTGTCGGGGAAAACACTGAAGCTTTCTTT.

Only a few counts were recorded for this clone. The rearrangement links TRBV6-4 to TRBJ2-1; a weak D match, TRBD2 (6 bases). CDR3 length equals 15 residues. The V gene's germline CDR1 is MRHNA and CDR2 SNTAGT. V was shortened by 10 bases and J by 0 bases, with 16 bases between the two germline ends. The CDR3 DNA reads as TGTGCCACCTCGGGAGCACCGAGCTCCTACAATGAGCAGTTCTTC. Translating gives CATSGAPSSYNEQFF.

The chain employs TRBV10-3 and TRBJ2-7, with D perhaps TRBD2 (7 bases). The CDR3 is 14 residues long. Per the germline V gene, CDR1 is ENHRY and CDR2 is SYGVKD. Trimming cost V 4 bases and J 0 bases, with 10 bases left between them. The CDR3 sequence: CAISVRGASYEQYF. CDR3 nucleotides: TGTGCCATCAGTGTACGGGGGGCCTCCTACGAGCAGTACTTC.

This chain joins TRBV7-9 and TRBJ1-4; 8 positions agree with TRBD1. The CDR3 runs to 14 residues. The trim removed 1 base at V and 12 bases at J, leaving 7 bases unmatched. Germline loops: CDR1 SEHNR, CDR2 FQNEAQ (reference sequence). The CDR3 reads CASSLGTGPRQLFF. CDR3 DNA sequence: TGTGCCAGCAGCTTAGGGACAGGGCCTCGCCAACTGTTTTTT.

This sequence joins TRBV28 and TRBJ1-1; no definite D call. This CDR3 spans 14 amino acids. The germline CDR1 and CDR2 sequences are MDHEN and SYDVKM. V was cut by 6 bases and J by 1 base, with 12 bases left in between. The CDR3 DNA sequence: TGTGCCAGCAGCCGTACTGACACGAACACTGAAGCTTTCTTT. Its translation is CASSRTDTNTEAFF.

The chain recombines TRBV5-1 with TRBJ1-2, with 9 nucleotides matching TRBD1. The CDR3 spans 14 residues. Per germline, CDR1 SGHRS and CDR2 YFSETQ. J gave up 9 bases and V 4 bases, and 10 bases lay outside the gene matches. The CDR3 protein is CASSPGQGSTRYTF. Here the CDR3 DNA reads TGCGCCAGCAGCCCGGGACAGGGAAGTACTCGCTACACCTTC.

This clone was recorded once. The chain carries TRBV9 and TRBJ1-1; TRBD1 might be the D (6 bases). Germline V gene lookup returns CDR1 SGDLS and CDR2 YYNGEE. The ends were cut back, 7 bases at V and 0 bases at J, with 19 bases in the middle. CDR3 size: 16 residues. The CDR3 sequence: CASGREWGALNTEAFF. CDR3 bases: TGTGCCAGCGGACGAGAATGGGGGGCCTTGAACACTGAAGCTTTCTTT.

The rearrangement links TRBV4-1 to TRBJ2-7, with 9 bases identical to TRBD1. The CDR3 spans 15 residues. Trimming at V came to 1 base and at J to 0 bases, leaving 1 base not matched to a gene. The V gene's germline CDR1 is MGHRA and CDR2 YSYEKL. The CDR3 coding sequence is TGCGCCAGCAGCCAAGGACAGGGGGGCTCCTACGAGCAGTACTTC. It encodes CASSQGQGGSYEQYF.

The V gene is TRBV12-3 or TRBV12-4, the J gene TRBJ2-1; 13 positions match TRBD2. The length of the CDR3 is 13 residues. The ends lost 8 bases at V and 7 bases at J; junction bases unmatched: 2. The CDR3 coding sequence is TGTGCCAGCGCGGGACTAGCGGGGAATGAGCAGTTCTTC. It specifies CASAGLAGNEQFF.

The V and J genes are TRBV7-2 and TRBJ2-3, with 11 nucleotides matching TRBD2. There are 16 residues in the CDR3. Germline-derived CDR1 and CDR2 are SGHTA and FQGNSA. V lost 1 base to trimming and J lost 2 bases; unmatched junction nucleotides: 2. The CDR3 loop reads CASSLVAGGYTDTQYF. CDR3 sequence (DNA): TGTGCCAGCAGCTTAGTAGCGGGGGGGTACACAGATACGCAGTATTTT.

The chain carries TRBV30 and TRBJ2-3, with a tentative D call TRBD1 (5 bases). The V and J ends lost 2 bases and 5 bases respectively, with 14 bases between them. This CDR3 spans 14 amino acids. Germline CDR1 GTSNPN, CDR2 SVGIG (reference sequence). CDR3 region: CAWSPGSRGDTQYF. CDR3 nucleotide sequence: TGTGCCTGGAGTCCAGGGTCGAGAGGAGATACGCAGTATTTT.

The chain employs TRBV7-2 and TRBJ1-1; D is ambiguous. Germline lookup yields CDR1 SGHTA and CDR2 FQGNSA. Trimming took off 4 bases at V and 1 base at J, with 16 bases between the two ends. CDR3 size: 16 residues. CDR3 coding DNA: TGTGCCAGCAGCTCGCACCTTCGGTCAGGGAACACTGAAGCTTTCTTT. It encodes CASSSHLRSGNTEAFF.

The CDR3 DNA is TGTGCCAGCAGCACCCGAAGGACAGTTAACACCGGGGAGCTGTTTTTT. Its protein product is CASSTRRTVNTGELFF. The J gene is TRBJ2-2, the V gene TRBV11-2; D perhaps matches TRBD1 (6 bases). Germline values: CDR1 SGHAT, CDR2 FQNNGV. The V gene lost 5 bases and the J gene lost 2 bases, with 15 bases spanning the gap. The CDR3 spans 16 residues.

The rearrangement links TRBV28 to TRBJ2-1; TRBD2 matches 13 bases. The CDR3 has 15 amino acids. The ends lost 6 bases at V and 8 bases at J; junction bases unmatched: 7. Germline CDR1 MDHEN, CDR2 SYDVKM. The CDR3 bases are TGTGCCAGCAGGGGACTAGCGGGAAAAAGGGATGAGCAGTTCTTC. Its protein product is CASRGLAGKRDEQFF.

The rearrangement joins TRBV12-2 to TRBJ1-5. TRBV12-2 is deemed a pseudogene. The CDR3 is 20 amino acids. Here the CDR3 reads CASRLAGYIVSGSPNQPQHF. CDR3 in DNA: TGTGCAAGTCGCTTAGCGGGGTATATCGTATCGGGGTCCCCCAATCAGCCCCAGCATTTT.